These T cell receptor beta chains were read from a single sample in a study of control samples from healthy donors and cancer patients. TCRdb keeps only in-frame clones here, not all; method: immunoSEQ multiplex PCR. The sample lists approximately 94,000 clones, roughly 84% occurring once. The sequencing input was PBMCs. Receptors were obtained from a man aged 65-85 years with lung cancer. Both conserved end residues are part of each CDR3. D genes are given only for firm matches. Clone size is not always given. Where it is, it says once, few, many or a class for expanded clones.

CDR3nt: TGCGCCAGCAGTCACGAGACCATTTACGGTGAAGCTTTCTTT
CDR3aa: CASSHETIYGEAFF
abundance: NA
j_gene: TRBJ1-1
d_gene: NA
v_gene: TRBV23-1

CDR3nt: TGTGCCACCAGTGAAGCAAACACTGAAGCTTTCTTT
CDR3aa: CATSEANTEAFF
abundance: NA
j_gene: TRBJ1-1
d_gene: NA
v_gene: TRBV24-1

CDR3nt: TGTGCCAGCAGTCACAGCTACAATGAGCAGTTCTTC
CDR3aa: CASSHSYNEQFF
abundance: NA
j_gene: TRBJ2-1
d_gene: NA
v_gene: TRBV16

CDR3nt: TGTGCTAGTGGTTTGGTCCCATCGCAGGGCAGGGAGCAGTACTTC
CDR3aa: CASGLVPSQGREQYF
abundance: NA
j_gene: TRBJ2-7
d_gene: NA
v_gene: TRBV12-5

CDR3nt: TGTGCCACCTCGACAGGCTATGGCTACACCTTC
CDR3aa: CATSTGYGYTF
abundance: NA
j_gene: TRBJ1-2
d_gene: NA
v_gene: TRBV12-3/TRBV12-4

CDR3nt: TGTGCCAGCAGTGGGGACTACACAGATACGCAGTATTTT
CDR3aa: CASSGDYTDTQYF
abundance: NA
j_gene: TRBJ2-3
d_gene: TRBD2
v_gene: TRBV28

CDR3nt: TGTGCCAGCAGTTCGGGACAGAAGATAGATGGCTACACCTTC
CDR3aa: CASSSGQKIDGYTF
abundance: few
j_gene: TRBJ1-2
d_gene: TRBD1
v_gene: TRBV6-2/TRBV6-3

CDR3nt: TGTGCCAGCAGCTCCGGCGGGGGACTAGCGGGGGGAAACATTCAGTACTTC
CDR3aa: CASSSGGGLAGGNIQYF
abundance: NA
j_gene: TRBJ2-4
d_gene: TRBD2
v_gene: TRBV5-4

CDR3nt: TGTGCCAGCAGTCCGCGGGTCTTCTACGAGCAGTACTTC
CDR3aa: CASSPRVFYEQYF
abundance: few
j_gene: TRBJ2-7
d_gene: NA
v_gene: TRBV27

CDR3nt: TGTGCCAGCAGCCCTCGGACAGGGGGCATTACTGGGGCCAACGTCCTGACTTTC
CDR3aa: CASSPRTGGITGANVLTF
abundance: NA
j_gene: TRBJ2-6
d_gene: TRBD1
v_gene: TRBV13

CDR3nt: TGTGCCAGCACTGGCAGGGCGCGGGACGAGCAGTACTTC
CDR3aa: CASTGRARDEQYF
abundance: NA
j_gene: TRBJ2-7
d_gene: NA
v_gene: TRBV7-9

CDR3nt: TGTGCCAGCTCACCCCAGGGACAGGGATCCTACGAGCAGTACTTC
CDR3aa: CASSPQGQGSYEQYF
abundance: NA
j_gene: TRBJ2-7
d_gene: TRBD1
v_gene: TRBV18

CDR3nt: TGTGCCAGTAGTATAGGGCGGCGGATCCAAGAGACCCAGTACTTC
CDR3aa: CASSIGRRIQETQYF
abundance: NA
j_gene: TRBJ2-5
d_gene: NA
v_gene: TRBV19

CDR3nt: TGTGCCAGCAGTTTACCCATGTATGGCTACACCTTC
CDR3aa: CASSLPMYGYTF
abundance: NA
j_gene: TRBJ1-2
d_gene: NA
v_gene: TRBV28

CDR3nt: TGTGCCAGCAGCTTAGGGAGCGGAGCTCCAAATACGCAGTATTTT
CDR3aa: CASSLGSGAPNTQYF
abundance: NA
j_gene: TRBJ2-3
d_gene: NA
v_gene: TRBV7-8

CDR3nt: TGTGCCAGCAGTGATATCCGGGGGGCCTACGAGCAGTACTTC
CDR3aa: CASSDIRGAYEQYF
abundance: NA
j_gene: TRBJ2-7
d_gene: TRBD2
v_gene: TRBV6-1

CDR3nt: TGTGCCAGTAAAAAGGGACTAGCGGGGGGGGCCGGGGAGCTGTTTTTT
CDR3aa: CASKKGLAGGAGELFF
abundance: many
j_gene: TRBJ2-2
d_gene: TRBD2
v_gene: TRBV19

CDR3nt: TGTGCCAGCAGCCTTACAGGCATCCGAGAGACCCAGTACTTC
CDR3aa: CASSLTGIRETQYF
abundance: NA
j_gene: TRBJ2-5
d_gene: NA
v_gene: TRBV6-5

CDR3nt: TGTGCCAGTAGTATATCCGCCGGGACAGGGGGGAAGAGGGGCGTCTATGGCTACACCTTC
CDR3aa: CASSISAGTGGKRGVYGYTF
abundance: NA
j_gene: TRBJ1-2
d_gene: TRBD1
v_gene: TRBV19

CDR3nt: TGTGCCAGCTCACCTGACGGGGATTCACCCCTCCACTTT
CDR3aa: CASSPDGDSPLHF
abundance: NA
j_gene: TRBJ1-6
d_gene: NA
v_gene: TRBV18

CDR3nt: TGTGCCTGGAGTTCAGGGGACTATGGCTACACCTTC
CDR3aa: CAWSSGDYGYTF
abundance: once
j_gene: TRBJ1-2
d_gene: NA
v_gene: TRBV30

CDR3nt: TGTGCCAGTAGTACCCGGACAGGGGGCCACTTAACGGGGACTGAAGCTTTCTTT
CDR3aa: CASSTRTGGHLTGTEAFF
abundance: NA
j_gene: TRBJ1-1
d_gene: TRBD1
v_gene: TRBV19

CDR3nt: TGCGCCAGCAATCAGGCTGGGTTTAGCAATCAGCCCCAGCATTTT
CDR3aa: CASNQAGFSNQPQHF
abundance: NA
j_gene: TRBJ1-5
d_gene: NA
v_gene: TRBV10-2

CDR3nt: TGTGCCAGCAGCCGGACAGGGGAACATCAGCCCCAGCATTTT
CDR3aa: CASSRTGEHQPQHF
abundance: NA
j_gene: TRBJ1-5
d_gene: TRBD1
v_gene: TRBV6-2/TRBV6-3

CDR3nt: TGTGCCAGCAGCTTATCGGGGAGTCCGAACACCGGGGAGCTGTTTTTT
CDR3aa: CASSLSGSPNTGELFF
abundance: NA
j_gene: TRBJ2-2
d_gene: NA
v_gene: TRBV7-7

CDR3nt: TGTGCCAGCAGCTCCGGGACAGGGAATCAGCCCCAGCATTTT
CDR3aa: CASSSGTGNQPQHF
abundance: NA
j_gene: TRBJ1-5
d_gene: TRBD1
v_gene: TRBV27

CDR3nt: TGTGCCAGCTCACCACAGGGACTAGCGGAGACCCAGTACTTC
CDR3aa: CASSPQGLAETQYF
abundance: NA
j_gene: TRBJ2-5
d_gene: TRBD2
v_gene: TRBV18

CDR3nt: TGCAGCGGGCGGGGGGGGGACGGCGAAGGGACCCAGTACTTC
CDR3aa: CSGRGGDGEGTQYF
abundance: NA
j_gene: TRBJ2-5
d_gene: TRBD2
v_gene: TRBV29-1

CDR3nt: TGTGCCAGCAGTGACGAAACCGGACACCGGGATCGGGACTATGGCTACACCTTC
CDR3aa: CASSDETGHRDRDYGYTF
abundance: NA
j_gene: TRBJ1-2
d_gene: NA
v_gene: TRBV6-4

CDR3nt: TGTGCCAGCACGCCAAACCGATACAATGAGCAGTTCTTC
CDR3aa: CASTPNRYNEQFF
abundance: NA
j_gene: TRBJ2-1
d_gene: NA
v_gene: TRBV6-6

CDR3nt: TGTGCCAGCAGGCGAAACAGGGGGGCAGAGACCCAGTACTTC
CDR3aa: CASRRNRGAETQYF
abundance: NA
j_gene: TRBJ2-5
d_gene: TRBD1
v_gene: TRBV11-2

CDR3nt: TGTGCCAGCAGTTACGGTAGCGGGGGGGCCTGGTACGAGCAGTACTTC
CDR3aa: CASSYGSGGAWYEQYF
abundance: NA
j_gene: TRBJ2-7
d_gene: TRBD2
v_gene: TRBV6-2/TRBV6-3

CDR3nt: TGCGCCAGCAGCTTGGACCGAGTCTATGGCTACACCTTC
CDR3aa: CASSLDRVYGYTF
abundance: few
j_gene: TRBJ1-2
d_gene: NA
v_gene: TRBV5-1

CDR3nt: TGTGCCAGCTCACCAGTGACCGTTTATAATTCACCCCTCCACTTT
CDR3aa: CASSPVTVYNSPLHF
abundance: NA
j_gene: TRBJ1-6
d_gene: NA
v_gene: TRBV18

CDR3nt: TGTGCTAGTGCCCCGACAGGCTTCTACGAGCAGTACTTC
CDR3aa: CASAPTGFYEQYF
abundance: NA
j_gene: TRBJ2-7
d_gene: NA
v_gene: TRBV12-5

CDR3nt: TGTGCCAGCAGTTCCGAGAGGAATACGCAGTATTTT
CDR3aa: CASSSERNTQYF
abundance: NA
j_gene: TRBJ2-3
d_gene: NA
v_gene: TRBV27

CDR3nt: TGTGCCAGCTCACCAGGTCCAGATACGCAGTATTTT
CDR3aa: CASSPGPDTQYF
abundance: NA
j_gene: TRBJ2-3
d_gene: NA
v_gene: TRBV18

CDR3nt: TGTGCCAGCAGCGTAGGTAGGGCCACTGAAGCTTTCTTT
CDR3aa: CASSVGRATEAFF
abundance: NA
j_gene: TRBJ1-1
d_gene: NA
v_gene: TRBV9

CDR3nt: TGTGCCAGCAGCTTATCAGGGGGCGCGAACACTGAAGCTTTCTTT
CDR3aa: CASSLSGGANTEAFF
abundance: NA
j_gene: TRBJ1-1
d_gene: TRBD1
v_gene: TRBV7-8

CDR3nt: TGTGCCAGCAGCCAAGGGGTTGTCACCGGGGAGCTGTTTTTT
CDR3aa: CASSQGVVTGELFF
abundance: NA
j_gene: TRBJ2-2
d_gene: NA
v_gene: TRBV3-1/TRBV3-2

CDR3nt: TGTGCCAGCAGTGGGGTGGGACCACTCACAGATACGCAGTATTTT
CDR3aa: CASSGVGPLTDTQYF
abundance: NA
j_gene: TRBJ2-3
d_gene: NA
v_gene: TRBV2

CDR3nt: TGCGCCAGCGATTCAGGGTCATCGGCCAAAAACATTCAGTACTTC
CDR3aa: CASDSGSSAKNIQYF
abundance: NA
j_gene: TRBJ2-4
d_gene: NA
v_gene: TRBV10-2

CDR3nt: TGCGCCAGCAGCTTGGAAGGCAATTCGAACACTGAAGCTTTCTTT
CDR3aa: CASSLEGNSNTEAFF
abundance: NA
j_gene: TRBJ1-1
d_gene: NA
v_gene: TRBV5-1

CDR3nt: TGTGCCAGCAGTTACCGGGGCAGGCGAATATGGGATGAGCAGTTCTTC
CDR3aa: CASSYRGRRIWDEQFF
abundance: NA
j_gene: TRBJ2-1
d_gene: NA
v_gene: TRBV6-2/TRBV6-3

CDR3nt: TGTGCCAGTTCAGGACCTTTTCCCAAAAACATTCAGTACTTC
CDR3aa: CASSGPFPKNIQYF
abundance: NA
j_gene: TRBJ2-4
d_gene: NA
v_gene: TRBV19

CDR3nt: TGTGCCAGCAGCGTAAGCAGGGTGTTGTTCCACGAGCAGTACTTC
CDR3aa: CASSVSRVLFHEQYF
abundance: NA
j_gene: TRBJ2-7
d_gene: NA
v_gene: TRBV21-1

CDR3nt: TGTGCCAGCAGTGAGAACGGGGGGCTGTTTTTT
CDR3aa: CASSENGGLFF
abundance: once
j_gene: TRBJ1-4
d_gene: NA
v_gene: TRBV2